A single sample gave rise to the 15 T cell receptor beta chains below, sequenced in a study of blood T cell repertoires in COVID-19. The data were produced by immunoSEQ multiplex PCR, yet TCRdb's version contains in-frame clones alone and is incomplete. The sample lists 65,000 to 70,000 clones, 79% occurring once. Sequenced material: peripheral blood. These receptors came from a woman in her fifties or sixties with acute or convalescent COVID-19.

This clone showed up just a few times. The chain carries TRBV6-1 and TRBJ2-2; D is uncertain. The CDR3 has 18 amino acids. V gave up 4 bases and J gave up 3 bases, with 21 bases separating them. Germline-derived CDR1 and CDR2 are MNHNS and SASEGT. CDR3 nucleotide sequence: TGTGCCAGCAGTGCGTCAAGAAGGTGGAATCGGGACACCGGGGAGCTGTTTTTT. This translates into CASSASRRWNRDTGELFF.

Here the CDR3 DNA reads TGTGCCAGCAGCTTAGCACGGGACAGCTTAGATAGCAATCAGCCCCAGCATTTT. Protein: CASSLARDSLDSNQPQHF. The J gene is TRBJ1-5, the V gene TRBV7-9; the match to TRBD1 covers 7 bases. CDR1 is SEHNR, CDR2 FQNEAQ, per germline (reference sequence). V trimming: 0 bases; J trimming: 0 bases; junction bases outside the gene matches: 8. This CDR3 spans 18 amino acids.

V is TRBV7-2 and J is TRBJ2-7; 8 bases map to TRBD1. Germline CDR1 is SGHTA and CDR2 is FQGNSA. This CDR3 has 13 amino acids. After removal of 1 base from V and 8 bases from J, the junction contained 4 bases not matched to a gene. Here the CDR3 reads CASSLGGQEKQYF. As DNA, the CDR3 is TGTGCCAGCAGCTTAGGGGGACAGGAGAAGCAGTACTTC.

V and J are TRBV7-2 and TRBJ2-5; D is undetermined. The CDR3 runs to 16 residues. The ends were cut back, 3 bases at V and 0 bases at J, with 14 bases in the middle. The germline V gene encodes CDR1 SGHTA and CDR2 FQGNSA. CDR3 amino acids: CASSFRPRQDQETQYF. The CDR3 nucleotides read TGTGCCAGCAGCTTCAGACCGCGGCAAGACCAAGAGACCCAGTACTTC.

The rearrangement joins TRBV30 to TRBJ1-1; 7 bases are shared with TRBD1. The ends lost 5 bases at V and 4 bases at J; junction bases unmatched: 13. CDR1 and CDR2 from the germline V gene are GTSNPN and SVGIG (reference sequence). This CDR3 region has 15 residues. The CDR3 loop reads CAWAVGGFMATEAFF. CDR3 in DNA: TGTGCCTGGGCCGTAGGGGGCTTTATGGCCACTGAAGCTTTCTTT.

The sample holds one count of this clone. The gene calls are TRBV21-1 and TRBJ2-7; the table names TRBD2, a call not compared with the DNA. TRBV21-1 is labeled a pseudogene. The CDR3 runs to 16 residues. The CDR3 spells CASSKERPLLSYEQYF. CDR3 DNA: TGTGCCAGCAGCAAAGAGCGGCCGCTGCTATCCTACGAGCAGTACTTC.

The chain combines TRBV5-1 with TRBJ2-3; 12 bases are shared with TRBD2. CDR1 and CDR2 (germline): SGHRS, YFSETQ. After removal of 5 bases from V and 4 bases from J, the junction contained 8 bases not matched to a gene. The CDR3 is 16 amino acids. Here the CDR3 DNA reads TGCGCCAGCAGGACTAGCGGGGGCGGCCGGGCAGATACGCAGTATTTT. As protein: CASRTSGGGRADTQYF.

This clone was seen at least ten times. The CDR3 DNA reads as TGTGCCAGTAGTACCCTTGATAATTCACCCCTCCACTTT. Residues: CASSTLDNSPLHF. The J gene is TRBJ1-6, the V gene TRBV19; D is uncertain. The CDR3 has 13 residues. Germline CDR1 is LNHDA and CDR2 is SQIVND (reference sequence). The ends were cut back, 4 bases at V and 5 bases at J, with 6 bases in the middle.

V usage is TRBV30 and J usage is TRBJ1-5; maybe TRBD1 (6 bases). Trimming stripped 0 bases from V and 0 bases from J, with 9 bases between. CDR1 is GTSNPN, CDR2 SVGIG, per germline (reference sequence). The CDR3 is 15 amino acids. The CDR3 region has the DNA TGTGCCTGGAGTGTCAGGGGACCTAGCAATCAGCCCCAGCATTTT. It translates to CAWSVRGPSNQPQHF.

This chain links TRBV9 with TRBJ2-5, with 7 bases matching TRBD1. Trimming at V came to 4 bases and at J to 2 bases, leaving 5 bases not matched to a gene. This CDR3 is 14 amino acids long. Per germline, CDR1 SGDLS and CDR2 YYNGEE. CDR3 amino acids: CASSPQQGQETQYF. CDR3 DNA sequence: TGTGCCAGCAGCCCACAACAGGGGCAAGAGACCCAGTACTTC.

The V call is TRBV5-1, the J call TRBJ1-2; the D is unclear. The germline V and J ends were trimmed by 1 base and 4 bases, with 8 bases remaining between them. Per the germline V gene, CDR1 is SGHRS and CDR2 is YFSETQ. The CDR3 loop spans 13 amino acids. CDR3 residues: CASSLRGLYGYTF. The CDR3 coding sequence is TGCGCCAGCAGCTTGCGGGGTCTCTATGGCTACACCTTC.

The chain couples TRBV7-9 to TRBJ1-1; the match to TRBD1 covers 10 bases. The V segment lost 3 bases and the J segment 8 bases; nucleotides outside the gene matches: 6. Germline lookup yields CDR1 SEHNR and CDR2 FQNEAQ (reference sequence). The length of the CDR3 is 14 residues. This CDR3 is CASSLGQGSTEAFF. The CDR3 nucleotides are TGTGCCAGCAGCTTGGGACAGGGGTCCACCGAAGCTTTCTTT.

The J gene is TRBJ1-5, the V gene TRBV5-1, with D hard to call. This CDR3 spans 15 amino acids. The germline V gene has CDR1 SGHRS and CDR2 YFSETQ. The V gene lost 1 base and the J gene lost 0 bases, with 8 bases spanning the gap. This chain's CDR3 is CASSLSGNSNQPQHF. CDR3 bases: TGCGCCAGCAGCTTGTCGGGAAATAGCAATCAGCCCCAGCATTTT.

J is TRBJ1-4 and V is TRBV30; D might be TRBD1 (6 bases). V lost 2 bases to trimming and J lost 5 bases, with 15 bases between them. The CDR3 spans 15 residues. Germline lookup yields CDR1 GTSNPN and CDR2 SVGIG (reference sequence). CDR3 loop: CAWSFNRERNEKLFF. CDR3 DNA sequence: TGTGCCTGGAGTTTTAACAGGGAGAGGAATGAAAAACTGTTTTTT.

The chain carries TRBV5-1 and TRBJ2-7, with TRBD1 identical over 8 bases. Germline assignment: CDR1 SGHRS and CDR2 YFSETQ. V shed 0 bases, J shed 4 bases, and the junction held 6 bases outside the gene matches. The CDR3 spans 15 residues. CDR3 nucleotides: TGCGCCAGCAGCTTGGCCGCAGGGGGCGCGTACGAGCAGTACTTC. Its translation is CASSLAAGGAYEQYF.